The T cell receptor beta chain described here comes from a study of beta chain features in type 1 diabetes. Sorting that relied on CD45RO/CCR7/CD25/CD127/CD95/CD27 yielded CD4+ naive, central memory, regulatory and stem cell-like memory cells. Expressed TCRB transcripts were sequenced after all isolated RNA was converted to cDNA. There were some 3.6 million reads on average in the naive, central memory and regulatory T cell samples. Profiled with immunoSEQ multiplex PCR; TCRdb holds only in-frame clones, not every one. Found here are 130,000 to 150,000 clones, under 60% of them singletons; the top ten hold around 0.45%. Germline trimming cut 2 bases from V and 4 bases from J; bases unmatched to any gene: 7. The CDR3 runs to 15 residues. From germline, CDR1 is SGHTA and CDR2 FQGNSA. In its sample, this clone was seen a few times.

The chain employs TRBV7-2 and TRBJ2-7, with 8 bases aligning to TRBD1. The TCR originated in a man aged 18 to 29 in good health. Sequencing input: Tregs from blood. CDR3 in DNA: TGTGCCAGCAGCTTACAGGGGGCAAGCGTGTACGAGCAGTACTTC. Translated: CASSLQGASVYEQYF.